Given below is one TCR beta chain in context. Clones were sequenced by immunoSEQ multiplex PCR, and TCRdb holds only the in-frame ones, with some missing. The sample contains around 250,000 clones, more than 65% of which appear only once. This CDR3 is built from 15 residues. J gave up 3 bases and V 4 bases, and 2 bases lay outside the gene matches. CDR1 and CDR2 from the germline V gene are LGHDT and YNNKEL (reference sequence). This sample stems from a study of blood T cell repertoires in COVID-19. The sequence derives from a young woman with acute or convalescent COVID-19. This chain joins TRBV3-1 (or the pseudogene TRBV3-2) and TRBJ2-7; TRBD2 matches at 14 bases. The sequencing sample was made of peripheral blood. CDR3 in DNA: TGTGCCAGCAGCCTAGGGACTAGCGGGAGCTACGAGCAGTACTTC. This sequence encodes CASSLGTSGSYEQYF.